These 13 T cell receptor beta chains came from one sample sequenced in a study of preoperative IRX-2 immunotherapy in early breast cancer (dated by TCRdb to the late 2010s). The method was the immunoSEQ multiplex PCR assay. Sourced from immuneACCESS, this table was stored by TCRdb with only in-frame sequences that have V and J called. A share of the clones is absent; for the studies checked, an unresolved V gene accounts for under half, and the remainder has no known explanation. The table for this sample lists 35,000 to 45,000 clones; around three quarters of them were counted only once. The top ten clonotypes cover roughly 1.2% of the sample. The treatment or condition label here, explained by the study, means: preoperative locoregional IRX-2 cytokine immunotherapy. The starting material was tumor tissue, obtained after IRX-2 immunotherapy. All receptors derive from a human donor with breast cancer.

The chain carries TRBV5-1 and TRBJ2-6; D remains ambiguous. The germline gives CDR1 SGHRS, CDR2 YFSETQ. Deletions cut 7 bases from V and 3 bases from J, with 14 bases between. The CDR3 runs to 15 residues. CDR3 amino acids: CASGDKGGGANVLTF. The CDR3 region has the DNA TGCGCCAGCGGAGATAAGGGCGGTGGGGCCAACGTCCTGACTTTC.

The V gene is TRBV19, the J gene TRBJ2-5, with TRBD2 identical over 13 bases. J lost 3 bases, V lost 5 bases, and 6 bases had no gene match. The CDR3 contains 16 residues. Germline-derived CDR1 and CDR2 are LNHDA and SQIVND (reference sequence). CDR3 residues: CASSVGLAGVEETQYF. CDR3 DNA: TGTGCCAGTAGTGTCGGACTAGCGGGGGTCGAAGAGACCCAGTACTTC.

The table lists this clone with a few counts. The rearrangement joins TRBV12-5 to TRBJ2-3; D not resolved. Germline V gene data show CDR1 as LGHNT and CDR2 as FRNRAP. The CDR3 sequence is 18 residues long. Trimming left V 1 base short and J 2 bases short, with 19 bases between. CDR3 bases: TGTGCTAGTGGTTTGGGGGCAACTTCAGGCGTAGACACAGATACGCAGTATTTT. Amino acids: CASGLGATSGVDTDTQYF.

This rearrangement joins TRBV19 to TRBJ2-1, with D unclear. The V gene lost 3 bases and the J gene lost 7 bases, with 13 bases spanning the gap. The CDR3 contains 14 residues. In germline, CDR1 is LNHDA, CDR2 SQIVND (reference sequence). The CDR3 spells CASSMGPQRNEQFF. CDR3 in DNA: TGTGCCAGTAGTATGGGTCCTCAGAGGAATGAGCAGTTCTTC.

This chain connects TRBV18 to TRBJ2-7, with D maybe TRBD1 (6 bases). This CDR3 region has 13 residues. Germline lookup yields CDR1 KGHSH and CDR2 LQKENI. V was shortened by 8 bases and J by 1 base, with 12 bases between the two germline ends. In DNA form, the CDR3 reads TGTGCCAGCACTCGGGACACATCCTACGAGCAGTACTTC. Translation gives CASTRDTSYEQYF.

The chain is built from TRBV6-8 and TRBJ1-5; D remains unclear. Germline V gene lookup returns CDR1 MNHGY and CDR2 SAAAGT. The germline V and J ends were trimmed by 5 bases and 3 bases, with 8 bases remaining between them. The CDR3 is made up of 13 amino acids. CDR3 DNA sequence: TGTGCCAGCAGTGCGGTAGTCAATCAGCCCCAGCATTTT. This gives the protein CASSAVVNQPQHF.

The chain is built from TRBV10-1 and TRBJ1-3; D is possibly TRBD1 (6 bases). V lost 3 bases and J lost 4, with 19 bases in between. Germline V CDR1 and CDR2: WNHNN, SYGVQD (reference sequence). This CDR3 region has 17 residues. CDR3 DNA: TGCGCCAGCAGTGATTTCGGTCGGGGGGCGAAAGGAAACACCATATATTTT. The encoded protein is CASSDFGRGAKGNTIYF.

The CDR3 here is CATTEDSFDTDTQYF. CDR3 DNA sequence: TGTGCCACCACGGAAGACTCTTTTGACACAGATACGCAGTATTTT. V and J are TRBV7-6 and TRBJ2-3; D gene unclear. The ends were cut back, 10 bases at V and 2 bases at J, with 19 bases in the middle. CDR3 length: 15 residues. Germline values: CDR1 SGHVS, CDR2 FNYEAQ.

The chain recombines TRBV6-8 with TRBJ1-6; D perhaps matches TRBD1 (5 bases). The CDR3 spans 15 residues. Germline V gene data show CDR1 as MNHGY and CDR2 as SAAAGT. V shed 7 bases and J shed 4 bases, with 14 bases lying between them. The CDR3: CASTLGRTYNSPLHF. For the CDR3, the DNA is TGTGCCAGCACCCTGGGACGGACTTATAATTCACCCCTCCACTTT.

V and J are TRBV5-1 and TRBJ2-7; tentative D call: TRBD1 (6 bases). This CDR3 is built from 14 residues. Trimming shortened V by 2 bases and J by 5 bases, and 14 bases separated the two germline ends. Germline assignment: CDR1 SGHRS and CDR2 YFSETQ. The CDR3 DNA is TGCGCCAGCAGCTTAAACAGGGATCCCCACGAGCAGTACTTC. Translating gives CASSLNRDPHEQYF.

CDR3 amino acids: CASSLESSGNTIYF. The CDR3 DNA follows: TGTGCCAGCTCACTAGAGTCCTCTGGAAACACCATATATTTT. The J gene is TRBJ1-3, the V gene TRBV18; D gene ambiguous. Looked up from germline, CDR1 is KGHSH and CDR2 is LQKENI. There are 14 residues in the CDR3. V gave up 4 bases and J gave up 0 bases, with 7 bases separating them. The full variable domain, in which reference TRBV18 and TRBJ1-3 provide the parts outside the CDR3, is NAGVMQNPRHLVRRRGQEARLRCSPMKGHSHVYWYRQLPEEGLKFMVYLQKENIIDESGMPKERFSAEFPKEGPSILRIQQVVRGDSAAYFCASSLESSGNTIYFGEGSWLTVV.

V is TRBV1 and J is TRBJ1-2. TRBV1 is flagged as a pseudogene. The CDR3 has 13 amino acids. The DNA for the CDR3 is TGCGCCAGCACGCCGGGGAGGAGTTCTGGCTACACCTTC. Its translation: CASTPGRSSGYTF.

V is TRBV28 and J is TRBJ1-5; weak D call: TRBD1 (5 bases). Germline loops: CDR1 MDHEN, CDR2 SYDVKM. V was trimmed by 5 bases and J by 4 bases, leaving 15 bases between them. This CDR3 has 15 residues. The CDR3 loop reads CASSTGQGRNQPQHF. DNA for the CDR3: TGTGCCAGCAGTACAGGCCAGGGACGGAATCAGCCCCAGCATTTT.